The next 31 T cell receptor beta chains were all read from a single sample in a study of blood T cell repertoires in COVID-19. The data were produced by immunoSEQ multiplex PCR, yet TCRdb's version contains in-frame clones alone and is incomplete. The profile shows some 500,000 clones, about 89% of them singletons. Sequenced input: peripheral blood. These receptors were taken from a woman aged 45-65 years with COVID-19, enrolled during active disease.

The chain uses TRBV19 and TRBJ2-1; TRBD2 is a possible D gene (5 bases). Trimming stripped 7 bases from V and 0 bases from J, with 13 bases between. Germline CDR1 reads LNHDA; CDR2 reads SQIVND (reference sequence). This CDR3 is built from 15 residues. This CDR3 is CASTVTGFSYNEQFF. In nucleotides, the CDR3 is TGTGCCAGTACGGTTACGGGATTCTCCTACAATGAGCAGTTCTTC.

This chain links TRBV3-1 (or the pseudogene TRBV3-2) with TRBJ2-5; maybe TRBD2 (6 bases). CDR1 is LGHDT, CDR2 YNNKEL, per germline (reference sequence). The CDR3 spans 15 residues. V lost 1 base and J lost 4, with 13 bases in between. CDR3 region: CASSQVRLVGETQYF. CDR3 nucleotides: TGTGCCAGCAGCCAAGTCCGACTAGTGGGAGAGACCCAGTACTTC.

The chain joins TRBV6-1 to TRBJ1-2; D remains unclear. The ends were cut back, 3 bases at V and 1 base at J, with 12 bases in the middle. The CDR3 contains 15 residues. CDR1 is MNHNS and CDR2 is SASEGT in the germline V gene. DNA for the CDR3: TGTGCCAGCAGTGATCTTGGCAGTCTTAACTATGGCTACACCTTC. It specifies CASSDLGSLNYGYTF.

The chain links TRBV5-1 to TRBJ1-1; possible D gene TRBD1, 5 bases. This CDR3 region has 14 residues. The germline CDR1 and CDR2 sequences are SGHRS and YFSETQ. Trimming left V 2 bases short and J 7 bases short, with 15 bases between. The CDR3 loop reads CASSFRWVGDEAFF. The DNA for the CDR3 is TGCGCCAGCAGCTTCCGTTGGGTAGGGGATGAAGCTTTCTTT.

The chain couples TRBV5-6 to TRBJ1-5; 8 bases line up with TRBD1. The CDR3 runs to 14 residues. The V gene end was trimmed by 4 bases and the J gene end by 10 bases; junction bases not matched to a gene: 10. CDR1 and CDR2 from the germline V gene are SGHDT and YYEEEE. CDR3 DNA sequence: TGTGCCAGCAGCCCGTTGACAGGGGCGGAACCCCAGCATTTT. Protein: CASSPLTGAEPQHF.

This sequence joins TRBV6-5 and TRBJ1-2, with a possible D match to TRBD1 (5 bases). V lost 0 bases to trimming and J lost 2 bases, with 7 bases between them. This CDR3 spans 14 amino acids. CDR1 MNHEY and CDR2 SVGAGI come from the germline V gene. CDR3 coding DNA: TGTGCCAGCAGTTACTCGCGGGGGAACTATGGCTACACCTTC. This codes for CASSYSRGNYGYTF.

This chain connects TRBV18 to TRBJ2-7; tentative D call: TRBD2 (5 bases). V was trimmed by 3 bases and J by 5 bases, leaving 14 bases between them. The CDR3 totals 14 residues. Looked up from germline, CDR1 is KGHSH and CDR2 is LQKENI. The CDR3 DNA is TGTGCCAGCTCACCCCGCGAGGGTCCCCACGAGCAGTACTTC. Protein sequence: CASSPREGPHEQYF.

The chain couples TRBV9 to TRBJ2-1, with TRBD2 identical over 9 bases. Germline V CDR1 and CDR2: SGDLS, YYNGEE. The CDR3 contains 16 residues. The V gene end was trimmed by 0 bases and the J gene end by 4 bases; junction bases not matched to a gene: 5. DNA for the CDR3: TGTGCCAGCAGCGTAGCTCTGGCGGGGGGGTACAATGAGCAGTTCTTC. It encodes CASSVALAGGYNEQFF.

The chain employs TRBV10-3 and TRBJ1-1, with D possibly TRBD1 on 5 matching bases. Germline CDR1 reads ENHRY; CDR2 reads SYGVKD. This CDR3 has 14 residues. V lost 2 bases and J 0 bases, leaving 7 bases between the germline ends. CDR3 protein: CAISEQGMNTEAFF. DNA for the CDR3: TGTGCCATCAGTGAGCAGGGAATGAACACTGAAGCTTTCTTT.

V gene TRBV6-5 combines with J gene TRBJ1-2; D is uncertain. This CDR3 has 15 amino acids. The V end lost 8 bases, the J end lost 2 bases, and 18 bases lay between the germline ends. Germline V gene data show CDR1 as MNHEY and CDR2 as SVGAGI. For the CDR3, the DNA is TGTGCCAGCTCCCCTGCGAGGACGGGGAACTATGGCTACACCTTC. Its translation: CASSPARTGNYGYTF.

Concerning this clone: Other DNA sequences from this sample encode an identical CDR3 as well. This chain uses TRBV2 with TRBJ2-7; 12 nucleotides match TRBD2. The V segment lost 4 bases and the J segment 0 bases; nucleotides outside the gene matches: 1. CDR1 and CDR2 (germline): SNHLY, FYNNEI. This CDR3 has 15 amino acids. The CDR3, as DNA: TGTGCCAGCAGTGCACTAGCGGGGGGCTCCTACGAGCAGTACTTC. It encodes CASSALAGGSYEQYF.

The J gene is TRBJ1-2, the V gene TRBV9; 11 bases match TRBD1. With 3 bases clipped from V and 2 bases from J, the junction kept 3 bases outside the gene matches. There are 15 residues in the CDR3. The germline V gene encodes CDR1 SGDLS and CDR2 YYNGEE. The CDR3 reads CASSARDRGNYGYTF. The CDR3 bases are TGTGCCAGCAGCGCCCGGGACAGGGGGAACTATGGCTACACCTTC. Together with reference TRBV9 and TRBJ1-2, the CDR3 gives the full variable domain: DSGVTQTPKHLITATGQRVTLRCSPRSGDLSVYWYQQSLDQGLQFLIQYYNGEERAKGNILERFSAQQFPDLHSELNLSSLELGDSALYFCASSARDRGNYGYTFGSGTRLTVV.

This rearrangement joins TRBV3-1 (or the pseudogene TRBV3-2) to TRBJ2-5; TRBD2 matches at 7 bases. The V and J ends lost 1 base and 5 bases, in that order; junction bases with no gene match: 7. Germline V gives CDR1 LGHDT, CDR2 YNNKEL (reference sequence). The CDR3 has 15 residues. CDR3 sequence: CASSQVPLGGETQYF. The CDR3 region has the DNA TGTGCCAGCAGCCAAGTTCCGTTGGGAGGGGAGACCCAGTACTTC.

The chain links TRBV13 to TRBJ2-5; D call uncertain. The CDR3 runs to 13 residues. With 3 bases removed from V and 2 bases from J, the gap between germline ends came to 7 bases. Looked up from germline, CDR1 is PRHDT and CDR2 is FYEKMQ (reference sequence). CDR3 protein: CASSFTVQETQYF. The CDR3 nucleotides read TGTGCCAGCAGCTTTACGGTTCAAGAGACCCAGTACTTC. Using reference TRBV13 and TRBJ2-5 for the parts outside the CDR3, the full variable domain is AAGVIQSPRHLIKEKRETATLKCYPIPRHDTVYWYQQGPGQDPQFLISFYEKMQSDKGSIPDRFSAQQFSDYHSELNMSSLELGDSALYFCASSFTVQETQYFGPGTRLLVL.

The chain joins TRBV14 to TRBJ1-2; D is perhaps TRBD1 (6 bases). Germline V gives CDR1 SGHDN, CDR2 FVKESK. With 1 base removed from V and 2 bases from J, the gap between germline ends came to 11 bases. CDR3 size: 15 residues. The CDR3 is CASSQVDDRNYGYTF. The DNA of the CDR3 is TGTGCCAGCAGCCAAGTGGATGACAGGAACTATGGCTACACCTTC.

The chain joins TRBV7-3 to TRBJ2-1; TRBD1 matches at 8 bases. Looked up from germline, CDR1 is SGHTA and CDR2 is FQGTGA. The ends lost 5 bases at V and 2 bases at J; junction bases unmatched: 8. The length of the CDR3 is 16 residues. The CDR3 loop reads CASSALDRGPYNEQFF. In DNA form, the CDR3 reads TGTGCCAGCAGCGCGCTCGACAGGGGACCCTACAATGAGCAGTTCTTC.

The rearrangement uses TRBV19 and TRBJ2-7; 8 positions match TRBD2. This CDR3 comprises 15 residues. With V trimmed by 7 bases and J by 3 bases, 11 bases remained unmatched. Per the germline V gene, CDR1 is LNHDA and CDR2 is SQIVND (reference sequence). CDR3 DNA sequence: TGTGCCAGTACCCCGCGGGGGGTTTTGGGCTACGAGCAGTACTTC. The encoded protein is CASTPRGVLGYEQYF.

The chain links TRBV2 to TRBJ1-1; the match to TRBD1 covers 11 bases. CDR1 and CDR2 from the germline V gene are SNHLY and FYNNEI. Unmatched junction bases numbered 16, after V lost 6 bases and J lost 4 bases. The CDR3 contains 18 residues. CDR3: CASSDFLSLGTGGTEAFF. The DNA of the CDR3 is TGTGCCAGCAGCGACTTTTTGAGCCTTGGGACAGGGGGCACTGAAGCTTTCTTT.

The rearrangement joins TRBV6-5 to TRBJ2-1; 12 bases agree with TRBD2. In germline, CDR1 is MNHEY, CDR2 SVGAGI. The ends lost 4 bases at V and 8 bases at J; junction bases unmatched: 6. This CDR3 comprises 15 residues. CDR3 sequence: CASSSGLAGSHEQFF. The CDR3 DNA reads TGTGCCAGCAGTTCAGGACTAGCGGGGAGCCATGAGCAGTTCTTC.

The chain has TRBV9 and TRBJ2-1, with 7 bases aligning to TRBD2. This CDR3 has 16 amino acids. V was clipped by 4 bases and J by 7 bases; unmatched bases: 14. Germline loops: CDR1 SGDLS, CDR2 YYNGEE. CDR3 sequence: CASSHHLTEGLNEQFF. The CDR3 DNA sequence: TGTGCCAGCAGCCATCATTTGACGGAGGGACTAAATGAGCAGTTCTTC.

The J gene is TRBJ1-6, the V gene TRBV30; unclear D gene. The germline gives CDR1 GTSNPN, CDR2 SVGIG (reference sequence). CDR3 length: 15 residues. The ends were cut back, 1 base at V and 6 bases at J, with 13 bases in the middle. Here the CDR3 DNA reads TGTGCCTGGAGTGCGGAGGGAAAGGGTAATTCACCCCTCCACTTT. This codes for CAWSAEGKGNSPLHF.

For the CDR3, the DNA is TGTGCCAGTAGCTCAGGACAGACCACTAATGAAAAACTGTTTTTT. It encodes CASSSGQTTNEKLFF. The J gene is TRBJ1-4, the V gene TRBV19, with a weak D call TRBD1 (6 bases). V lost 6 bases and J 2 bases, leaving 13 bases between the germline ends. From germline, CDR1 is LNHDA and CDR2 SQIVND (reference sequence). The CDR3 has 15 amino acids.

In regard to this clone: This CDR3 is also generated by other DNA sequences in the sample. This chain links TRBV19 with TRBJ1-3, with 8 bases identical to TRBD1. V was pared by 10 bases and J by 4 bases, with 15 bases of the junction left unmatched. The CDR3 runs 16 residues. Germline V gene lookup returns CDR1 LNHDA and CDR2 SQIVND (reference sequence). CDR3 coding DNA: TGTGCCATTACAGGACGAACAGGGGGAAGAGGAAACACCATATATTTT. Protein: CAITGRTGGRGNTIYF.

On this clone: The same CDR3 can be traced to other DNA sequences in this sample. The CDR3 region is CASSSLAGSYNEQFF. In DNA, the CDR3 is TGTGCCAGCAGCTCATTAGCGGGGTCCTACAATGAGCAGTTCTTC. The V gene is TRBV7-2, the J gene TRBJ2-1, with TRBD2 matching 8 bases. J gave up 1 base and V 4 bases, and 3 bases lay outside the gene matches. This CDR3 comprises 15 residues. Germline lookup yields CDR1 SGHTA and CDR2 FQGNSA.

V is TRBV6-5 and J is TRBJ2-1; possible D gene TRBD1, 5 bases. Trimming pared 4 bases from V and 7 bases from J, leaving 8 bases between. The CDR3 has 12 amino acids. Germline CDR1 MNHEY, CDR2 SVGAGI. CDR3 region: CASSSQVNEQFF. The CDR3 nucleotides are TGTGCCAGCAGTTCACAGGTTAATGAGCAGTTCTTC.

Details on this clone: The same CDR3 also results from other DNA sequences found in this sample. The rearrangement links TRBV9 to TRBJ1-3; unclear D gene. CDR3 size: 12 residues. The germline V and J ends were trimmed by 2 bases and 3 bases, with 3 bases remaining between them. The germline gives CDR1 SGDLS, CDR2 YYNGEE. The chain's CDR3 is CASSVSGNTIYF. CDR3 sequence (DNA): TGTGCCAGCAGCGTCAGTGGAAACACCATATATTTT. Variable domain in full (rest from reference TRBV9 and TRBJ1-3): DSGVTQTPKHLITATGQRVTLRCSPRSGDLSVYWYQQSLDQGLQFLIQYYNGEERAKGNILERFSAQQFPDLHSELNLSSLELGDSALYFCASSVSGNTIYFGEGSWLTVV.

The CDR3 bases are TGCGCCAGCAGTGGACAGTTCCAGCCCCAGCATTTT. Its protein is CASSGQFQPQHF. This chain joins TRBV10-2 and TRBJ1-5; a possible D gene is TRBD1 (5 bases). The CDR3 contains 12 residues. Trimming stripped 4 bases from V and 7 bases from J, with 8 bases between. CDR1 WSHSY and CDR2 SAAADI come from the germline V gene.

The V gene is TRBV6-6, the J gene TRBJ2-3; tentatively, D is TRBD1 (6 bases). V was shortened by 0 bases and J by 0 bases, with 10 bases between the two germline ends. This CDR3 is 16 amino acids long. Germline loops: CDR1 MNHNY, CDR2 SVGAGI (reference sequence). CDR3 coding DNA: TGTGCCAGCAGTTACTCGTTAGGACAGAGCACAGATACGCAGTATTTT. It encodes CASSYSLGQSTDTQYF.

The V gene is TRBV27, the J gene TRBJ1-2; maybe TRBD1 (6 bases). The CDR3 extends over 14 amino acids. Between the trimmed V and J ends, which lost 5 bases and 6 bases, there was a span of 16 bases. Germline lookup yields CDR1 MNHEY and CDR2 SMNVEV (reference sequence). The CDR3 is CASSRSTGFNGYTF. The CDR3 DNA reads as TGTGCCAGCAGTAGAAGTACAGGGTTTAATGGCTACACCTTC.

The V call is TRBV5-1, the J call TRBJ2-3; 10 nucleotides line up with TRBD1. This CDR3 is 17 amino acids long. The germline CDR1 and CDR2 sequences are SGHRS and YFSETQ. V dropped 3 bases and J dropped 3; count of bases not matched to a gene: 10. CDR3 bases: TGCGCCAGCAGCTCGTCACCGGGACAGGGGATGACAGATACGCAGTATTTT. Amino acid sequence: CASSSSPGQGMTDTQYF.

This chain links TRBV5-1 with TRBJ1-4; D gene uncertain. Trimming shortened V by 2 bases and J by 0 bases, and 11 bases separated the two germline ends. Germline CDR1 is SGHRS and CDR2 is YFSETQ. The CDR3 totals 16 residues. The CDR3 loop is CASSLTGAATNEKLFF. The CDR3 nucleotides read TGCGCCAGCAGCTTAACGGGAGCGGCAACTAATGAAAAACTGTTTTTT.